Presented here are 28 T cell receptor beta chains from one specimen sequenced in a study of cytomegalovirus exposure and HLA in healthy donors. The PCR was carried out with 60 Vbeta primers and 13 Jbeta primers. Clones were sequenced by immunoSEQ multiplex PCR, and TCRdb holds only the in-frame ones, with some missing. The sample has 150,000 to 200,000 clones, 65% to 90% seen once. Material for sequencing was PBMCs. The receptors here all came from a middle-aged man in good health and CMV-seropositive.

The CDR3 here is CASSDPPGQGYEKLFF. CDR3 in DNA: TGTGCCAGCAGCGACCCCCCGGGACAGGGTTACGAAAAACTGTTTTTT. The J gene is TRBJ1-4, the V gene TRBV7-2; TRBD1 matches 9 bases. The V segment lost 5 bases and the J segment 8 bases; nucleotides outside the gene matches: 12. In germline, CDR1 is SGHTA, CDR2 FQGNSA. The CDR3 loop spans 16 amino acids.

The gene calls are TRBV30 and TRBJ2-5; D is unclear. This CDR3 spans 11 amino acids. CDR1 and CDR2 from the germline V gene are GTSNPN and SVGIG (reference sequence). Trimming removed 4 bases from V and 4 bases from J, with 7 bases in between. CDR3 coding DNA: TGTGCCTGGATCATGAGAGAGACCCAGTACTTC. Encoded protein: CAWIMRETQYF.

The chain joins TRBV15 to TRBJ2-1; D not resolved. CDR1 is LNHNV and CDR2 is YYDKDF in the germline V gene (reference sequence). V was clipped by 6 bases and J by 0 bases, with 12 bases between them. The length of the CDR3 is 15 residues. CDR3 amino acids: CATRSPSSSYNEQFF. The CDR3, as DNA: TGTGCCACCAGGTCCCCGTCGAGCTCCTACAATGAGCAGTTCTTC.

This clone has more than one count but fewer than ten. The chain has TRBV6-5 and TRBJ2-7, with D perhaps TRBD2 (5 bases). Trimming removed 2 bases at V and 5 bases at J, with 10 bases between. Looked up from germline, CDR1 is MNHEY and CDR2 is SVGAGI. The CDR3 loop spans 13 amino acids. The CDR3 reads CASSYRETNEQYF. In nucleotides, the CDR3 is TGTGCCAGCAGTTACAGGGAGACCAACGAGCAGTACTTC.

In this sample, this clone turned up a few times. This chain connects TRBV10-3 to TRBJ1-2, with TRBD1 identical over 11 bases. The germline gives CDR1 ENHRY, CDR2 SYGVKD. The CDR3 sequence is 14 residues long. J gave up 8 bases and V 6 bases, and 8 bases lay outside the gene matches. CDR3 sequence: CAISQGQGADGYTF. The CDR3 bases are TGTGCCATCAGCCAAGGACAGGGGGCGGACGGCTACACCTTC.

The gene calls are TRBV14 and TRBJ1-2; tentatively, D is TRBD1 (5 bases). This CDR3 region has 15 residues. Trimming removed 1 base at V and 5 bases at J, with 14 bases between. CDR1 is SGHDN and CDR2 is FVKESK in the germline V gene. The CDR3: CASSQGLAGRYGYTF. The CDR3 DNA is TGTGCCAGCAGCCAAGGATTGGCAGGGAGGTATGGCTACACCTTC. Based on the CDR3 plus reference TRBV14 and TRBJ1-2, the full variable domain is EAGVTQFPSHSVIEKGQTVTLRCDPISGHDNLYWYRRVMGKEIKFLLHFVKESKQDESGMPNNRFLAERTGGTYSTLKVQPAELEDSGVYFCASSQGLAGRYGYTFGSGTRLTVV.

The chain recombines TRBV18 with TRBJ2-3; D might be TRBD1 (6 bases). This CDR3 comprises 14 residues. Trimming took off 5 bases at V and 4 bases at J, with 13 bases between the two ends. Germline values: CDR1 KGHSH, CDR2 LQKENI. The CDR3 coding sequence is TGTGCCAGCTCATGGGGGCCGTCCCCAGATACGCAGTATTTT. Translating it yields CASSWGPSPDTQYF.

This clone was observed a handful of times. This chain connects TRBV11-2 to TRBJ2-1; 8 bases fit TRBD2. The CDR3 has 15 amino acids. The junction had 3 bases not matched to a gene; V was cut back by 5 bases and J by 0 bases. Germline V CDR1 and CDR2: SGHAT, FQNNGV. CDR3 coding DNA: TGTGCCAGCAGCACGGGAGGGAGCTCCTACAATGAGCAGTTCTTC. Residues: CASSTGGSSYNEQFF.

This chain's CDR3 is CASSDSGGRTRNNEQFF. CDR3 DNA sequence: TGTGCCAGCAGTGATTCGGGGGGCCGTACCCGCAACAATGAGCAGTTCTTC. V usage is TRBV2 and J usage is TRBJ2-1, with a weak D call TRBD2 (7 bases). Germline CDR1 is SNHLY and CDR2 is FYNNEI. V was pared by 3 bases and J by 5 bases, with 20 bases between. CDR3 length equals 17 residues.

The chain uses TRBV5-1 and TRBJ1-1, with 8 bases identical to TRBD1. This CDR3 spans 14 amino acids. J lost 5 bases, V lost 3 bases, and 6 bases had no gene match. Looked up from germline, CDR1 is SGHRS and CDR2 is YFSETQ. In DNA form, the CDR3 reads TGCGCCAGCAGCTCCGGACAGGGATGGACTGAAGCTTTCTTT. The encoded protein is CASSSGQGWTEAFF.

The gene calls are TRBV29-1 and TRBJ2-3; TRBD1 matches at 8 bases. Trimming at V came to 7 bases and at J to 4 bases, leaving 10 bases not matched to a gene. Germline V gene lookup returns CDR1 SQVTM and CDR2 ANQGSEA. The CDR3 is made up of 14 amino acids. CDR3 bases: TGCAGCGCTCCGGACAGGGTTAACCCAGATACGCAGTATTTT. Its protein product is CSAPDRVNPDTQYF.

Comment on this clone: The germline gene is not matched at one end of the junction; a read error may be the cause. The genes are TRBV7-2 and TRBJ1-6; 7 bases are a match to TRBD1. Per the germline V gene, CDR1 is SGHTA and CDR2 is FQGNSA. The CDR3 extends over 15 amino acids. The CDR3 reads CASSSGGLYSSPLHF. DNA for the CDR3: TGTGCCAGCAGCTCAGGGGGTCTATATAGTTCACCCCTCCACTTT. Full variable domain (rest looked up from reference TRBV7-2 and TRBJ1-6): GAGVSQSPSNKVTEKGKDVELRCDPISGHTALYWYRQSLGQGLEFLIYFQGNSAPDKSGLPSDRFSAERTGGSVSTLTIQRTQQEDSAVYLCASSSGGLYSSPLHFGNGTRLTVT.

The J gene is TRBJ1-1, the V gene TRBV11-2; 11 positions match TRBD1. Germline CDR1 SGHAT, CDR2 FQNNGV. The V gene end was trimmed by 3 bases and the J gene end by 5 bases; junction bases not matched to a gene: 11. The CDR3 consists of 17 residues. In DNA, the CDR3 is TGTGCCAGCAGCTTTCATTCGGGACAGGGGGTCGTAACTGAAGCTTTCTTT. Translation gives CASSFHSGQGVVTEAFF.

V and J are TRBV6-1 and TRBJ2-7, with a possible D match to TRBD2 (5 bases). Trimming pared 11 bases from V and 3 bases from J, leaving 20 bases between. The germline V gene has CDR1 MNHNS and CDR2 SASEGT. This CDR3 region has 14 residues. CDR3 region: CAARSSGGSYEQYF. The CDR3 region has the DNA TGTGCCGCGAGGTCCAGCGGAGGAAGCTACGAGCAGTACTTC.

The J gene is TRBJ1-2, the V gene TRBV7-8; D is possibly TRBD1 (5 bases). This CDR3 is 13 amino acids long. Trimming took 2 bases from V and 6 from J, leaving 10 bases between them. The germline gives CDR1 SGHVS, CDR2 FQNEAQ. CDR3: CASSLRRVDGYTF. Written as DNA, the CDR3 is TGTGCCAGCAGCTTACGCAGGGTAGATGGCTACACCTTC.

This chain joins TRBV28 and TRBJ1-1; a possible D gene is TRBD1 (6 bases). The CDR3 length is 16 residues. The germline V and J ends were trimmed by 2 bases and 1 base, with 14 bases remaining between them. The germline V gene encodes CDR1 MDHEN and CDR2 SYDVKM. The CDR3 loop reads CASSLNAWTANTEAFF. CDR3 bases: TGTGCCAGCAGTTTAAACGCTTGGACAGCGAACACTGAAGCTTTCTTT.

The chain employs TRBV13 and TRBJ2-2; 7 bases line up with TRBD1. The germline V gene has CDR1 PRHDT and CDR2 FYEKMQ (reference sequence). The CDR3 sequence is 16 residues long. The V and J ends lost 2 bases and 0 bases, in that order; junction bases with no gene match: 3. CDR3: CASSLLGQTNTGELFF. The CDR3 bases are TGTGCCAGCAGCTTACTGGGACAGACGAACACCGGGGAGCTGTTTTTT.

The DNA for the CDR3 is TGTGCCAGCAGCTTAGATGGACAAGGGGAAAAACTGTTTTTT. It yields the protein CASSLDGQGEKLFF. This sequence joins TRBV7-2 and TRBJ1-4, with a weak D call TRBD1 (5 bases). CDR3 length: 14 amino acids. Germline CDR1 SGHTA, CDR2 FQGNSA. Trimming took off 1 base at V and 8 bases at J, with 11 bases between the two ends.

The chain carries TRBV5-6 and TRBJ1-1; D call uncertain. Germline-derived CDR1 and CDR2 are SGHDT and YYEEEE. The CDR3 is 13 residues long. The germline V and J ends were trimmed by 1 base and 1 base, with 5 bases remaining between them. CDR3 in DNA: TGTGCCAGCAGCTTGACATGGAACACTGAAGCTTTCTTT. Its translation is CASSLTWNTEAFF.

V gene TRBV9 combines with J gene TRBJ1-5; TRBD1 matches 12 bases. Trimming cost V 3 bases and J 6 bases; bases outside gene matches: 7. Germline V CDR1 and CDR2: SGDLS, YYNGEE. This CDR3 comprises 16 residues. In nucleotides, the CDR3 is TGTGCCAGCAGCGCATCCGGGACAGGGGGCAGTCAGCCCCAGCATTTT. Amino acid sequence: CASSASGTGGSQPQHF.

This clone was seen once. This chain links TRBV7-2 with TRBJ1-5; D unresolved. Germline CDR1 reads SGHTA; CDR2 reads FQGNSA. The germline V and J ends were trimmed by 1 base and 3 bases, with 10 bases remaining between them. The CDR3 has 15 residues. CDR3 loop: CASSLEEGYNQPQHF. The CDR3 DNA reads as TGTGCCAGCAGCTTAGAAGAGGGTTACAATCAGCCCCAGCATTTT.

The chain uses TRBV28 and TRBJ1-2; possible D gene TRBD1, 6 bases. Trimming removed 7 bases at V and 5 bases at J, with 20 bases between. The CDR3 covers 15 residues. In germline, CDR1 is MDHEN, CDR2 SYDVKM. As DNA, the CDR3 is TGTGCCAGCATAAACCCTGGGGGCAGGGGTTATGGCTACACCTTC. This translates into CASINPGGRGYGYTF.

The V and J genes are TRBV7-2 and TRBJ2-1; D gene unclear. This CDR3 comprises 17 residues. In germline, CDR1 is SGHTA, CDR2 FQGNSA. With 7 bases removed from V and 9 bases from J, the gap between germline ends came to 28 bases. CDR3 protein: CASTATAASSPFVEQFF. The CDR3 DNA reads TGTGCCAGCACGGCAACGGCGGCTTCCTCTCCATTCGTTGAGCAGTTCTTC.

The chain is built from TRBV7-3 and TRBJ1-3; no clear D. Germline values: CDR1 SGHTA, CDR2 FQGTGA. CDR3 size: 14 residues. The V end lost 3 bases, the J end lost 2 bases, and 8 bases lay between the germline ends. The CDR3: CASSLSGAGNTIYF. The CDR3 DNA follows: TGTGCCAGCAGCTTGAGCGGGGCTGGAAACACCATATATTTT.

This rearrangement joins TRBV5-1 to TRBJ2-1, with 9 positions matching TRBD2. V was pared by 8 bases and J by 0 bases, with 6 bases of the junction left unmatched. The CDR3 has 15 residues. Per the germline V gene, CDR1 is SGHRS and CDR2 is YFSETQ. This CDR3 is CASGTSRSSYNEQFF. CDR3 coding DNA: TGCGCCAGTGGGACTAGCCGCAGCTCCTACAATGAGCAGTTCTTC.

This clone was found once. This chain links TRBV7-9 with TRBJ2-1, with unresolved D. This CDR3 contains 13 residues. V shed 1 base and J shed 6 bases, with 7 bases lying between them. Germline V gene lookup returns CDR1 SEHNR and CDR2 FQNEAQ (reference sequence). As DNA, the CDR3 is TGTGCCAGCAGCTTAGTACCGGGCAATGAGCAGTTCTTC. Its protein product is CASSLVPGNEQFF.

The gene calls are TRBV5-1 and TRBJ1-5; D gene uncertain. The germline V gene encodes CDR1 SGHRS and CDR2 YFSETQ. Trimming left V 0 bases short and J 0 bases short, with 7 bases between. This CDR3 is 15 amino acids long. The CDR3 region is CASSLVSVSNQPQHF. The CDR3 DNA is TGCGCCAGCAGCTTGGTTAGTGTTAGCAATCAGCCCCAGCATTTT.

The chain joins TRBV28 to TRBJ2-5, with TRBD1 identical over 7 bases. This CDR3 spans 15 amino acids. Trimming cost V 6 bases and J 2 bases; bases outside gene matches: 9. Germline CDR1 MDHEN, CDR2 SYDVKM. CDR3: CASSSGTALQETQYF. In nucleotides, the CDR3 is TGTGCCAGCAGCAGTGGGACAGCTTTACAAGAGACCCAGTACTTC.